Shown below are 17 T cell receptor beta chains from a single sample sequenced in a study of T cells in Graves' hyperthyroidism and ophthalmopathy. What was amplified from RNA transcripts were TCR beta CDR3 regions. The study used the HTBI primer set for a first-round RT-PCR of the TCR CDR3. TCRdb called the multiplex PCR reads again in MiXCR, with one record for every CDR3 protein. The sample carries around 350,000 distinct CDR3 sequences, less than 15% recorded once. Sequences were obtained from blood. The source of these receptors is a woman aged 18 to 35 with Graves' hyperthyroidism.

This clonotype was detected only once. The CDR3: CASSLPRPGELFF. CDR3 bases: TGTGCCAGCAGTTTACCTCGGCCCGGGGAGCTGTTTTTT. This chain links TRBV27 with TRBJ2-2; D ambiguous. Looked up from germline, CDR1 is MNHEY and CDR2 is SMNVEV (reference sequence). Trimming left V 2 bases short and J 6 bases short, with 7 bases between. This CDR3 is 13 amino acids long.

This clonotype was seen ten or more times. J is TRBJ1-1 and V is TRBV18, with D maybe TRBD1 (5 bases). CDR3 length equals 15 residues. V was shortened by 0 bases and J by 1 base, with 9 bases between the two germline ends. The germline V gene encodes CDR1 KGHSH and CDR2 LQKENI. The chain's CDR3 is CASSPPLGGNTEAFF. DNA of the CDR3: TGTGCCAGCTCACCACCCCTCGGGGGGAACACTGAAGCTTTCTTT. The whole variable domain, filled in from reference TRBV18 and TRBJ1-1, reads NAGVMQNPRHLVRRRGQEARLRCSPMKGHSHVYWYRQLPEEGLKFMVYLQKENIIDESGMPKERFSAEFPKEGPSILRIQQVVRGDSAAYFCASSPPLGGNTEAFFGQGTRLTVV.

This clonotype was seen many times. The CDR3 region is CASSPRAQGQGGNTIYF. CDR3 in DNA: TGCGCCAGCAGCCCCAGGGCCCAGGGTCAAGGAGGAAACACCATATATTTT. The chain combines TRBV5-1 with TRBJ1-3; a weak D match, TRBD1 (5 bases). CDR3 size: 17 residues. V dropped 4 bases and J dropped 4 bases, with 21 bases sitting between them. CDR1 is SGHRS, CDR2 YFSETQ, per germline.

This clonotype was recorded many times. CDR3 sequence reads: CASSWGPSRGFADTQYF. In DNA form, the CDR3 reads TGTGCCAGCAGCTGGGGGCCGAGCCGGGGTTTTGCAGATACGCAGTATTTT. The chain has TRBV13 and TRBJ2-3; possible D gene TRBD1, 6 bases. In germline, CDR1 is PRHDT, CDR2 FYEKMQ (reference sequence). CDR3 size: 17 residues. Trimming took 4 bases from V and 4 from J, leaving 21 bases between them. Filled out from reference TRBV13 and TRBJ2-3, the complete variable domain reads AAGVIQSPRHLIKEKRETATLKCYPIPRHDTVYWYQQGPGQDPQFLISFYEKMQSDKGSIPDRFSAQQFSDYHSELNMSSLELGDSALYFCASSWGPSRGFADTQYFGPGTRLTVL.

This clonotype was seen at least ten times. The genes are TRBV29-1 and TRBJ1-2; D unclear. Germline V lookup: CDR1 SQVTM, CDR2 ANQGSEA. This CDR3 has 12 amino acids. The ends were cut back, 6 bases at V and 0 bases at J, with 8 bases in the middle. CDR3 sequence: CSVVDSNYGYTF. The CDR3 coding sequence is TGCAGCGTCGTAGATTCTAACTATGGCTACACCTTC. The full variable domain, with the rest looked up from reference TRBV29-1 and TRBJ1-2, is SAVISQKPSRDICQRGTSLTIQCQVDSQVTMMFWYRQQPGQSLTLIATANQGSEATYESGFVIDKFPISRPNLTFSTLTVSNMSPEDSSIYLCSVVDSNYGYTFGSGTRLTVV.

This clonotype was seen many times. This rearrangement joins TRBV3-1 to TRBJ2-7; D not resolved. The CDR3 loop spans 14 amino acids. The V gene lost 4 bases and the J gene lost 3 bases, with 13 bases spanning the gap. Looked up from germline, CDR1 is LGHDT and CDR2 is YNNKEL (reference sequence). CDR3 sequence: CASSLLSRNYEQYF. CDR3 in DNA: TGTGCCAGCAGCCTCCTCTCTAGGAACTACGAGCAGTACTTC.

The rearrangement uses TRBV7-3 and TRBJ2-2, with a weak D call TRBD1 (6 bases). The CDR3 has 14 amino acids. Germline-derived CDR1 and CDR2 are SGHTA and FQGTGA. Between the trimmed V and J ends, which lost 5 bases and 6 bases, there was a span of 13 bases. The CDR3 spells CASSPQGNPGELFF. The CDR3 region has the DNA TGTGCCAGCAGCCCACAGGGTAACCCCGGGGAGCTGTTTTTT. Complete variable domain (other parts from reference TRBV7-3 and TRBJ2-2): GAGVSQTPSNKVTEKGKYVELRCDPISGHTALYWYRQSLGQGPEFLIYFQGTGAADDSGLPNDRFFAVRPEGSVSTLKIQRTERGDSAVYLCASSPQGNPGELFFGEGSRLTVL.

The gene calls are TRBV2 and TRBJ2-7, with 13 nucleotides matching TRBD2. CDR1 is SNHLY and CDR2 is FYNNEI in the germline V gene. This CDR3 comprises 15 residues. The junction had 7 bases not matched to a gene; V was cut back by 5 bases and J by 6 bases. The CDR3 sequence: CASSRTSGGAREQYF. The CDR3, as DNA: TGTGCCAGCAGTCGAACTAGCGGGGGGGCCCGCGAGCAGTACTTC.

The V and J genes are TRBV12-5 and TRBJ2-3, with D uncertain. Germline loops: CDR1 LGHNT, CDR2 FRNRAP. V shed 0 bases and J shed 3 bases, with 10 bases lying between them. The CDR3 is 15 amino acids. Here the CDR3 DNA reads TGTGCTAGTGGTTTGGTAATAGGTGGGACAGATACGCAGTATTTT. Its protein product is CASGLVIGGTDTQYF.

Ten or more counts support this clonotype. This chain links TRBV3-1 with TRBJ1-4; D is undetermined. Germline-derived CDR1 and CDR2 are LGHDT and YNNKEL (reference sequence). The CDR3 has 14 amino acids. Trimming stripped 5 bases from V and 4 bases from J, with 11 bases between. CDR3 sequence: CASSLTANNEKLFF. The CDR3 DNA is TGTGCCAGCAGCTTGACGGCGAATAATGAAAAACTGTTTTTT.

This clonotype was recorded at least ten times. The CDR3 loop reads CASSEQGFDGYTF. For the CDR3, the DNA is TGTGCCAGCAGTGAGCAGGGGTTTGATGGCTACACCTTC. This chain uses TRBV2 with TRBJ1-2; weak D call: TRBD1 (6 bases). V lost 3 bases and J 6 bases, leaving 11 bases between the germline ends. Germline V gene data show CDR1 as SNHLY and CDR2 as FYNNEI. CDR3 length equals 13 residues. The full variable domain, completed using reference TRBV2 and TRBJ1-2, is EPEVTQTPSHQVTQMGQEVILRCVPISNHLYFYWYRQILGQKVEFLVSFYNNEISEKSEIFDDQFSVERPDGSNFTLKIRSTKLEDSAMYFCASSEQGFDGYTFGSGTRLTVV.

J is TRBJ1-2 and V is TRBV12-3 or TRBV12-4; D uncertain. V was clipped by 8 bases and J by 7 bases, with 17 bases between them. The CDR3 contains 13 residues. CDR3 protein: CASSPDGSLGYTF. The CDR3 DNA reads TGTGCCAGCTCACCCGACGGGAGCCTTGGCTACACCTTC.

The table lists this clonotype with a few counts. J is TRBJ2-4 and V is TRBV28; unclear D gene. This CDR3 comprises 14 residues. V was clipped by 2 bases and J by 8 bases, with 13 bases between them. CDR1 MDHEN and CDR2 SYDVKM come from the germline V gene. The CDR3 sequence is CASSLMGSKDIQYF. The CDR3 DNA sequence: TGTGCCAGCAGTTTAATGGGCAGTAAAGACATTCAGTACTTC. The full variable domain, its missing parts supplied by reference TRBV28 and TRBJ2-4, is DVKVTQSSRYLVKRTGEKVFLECVQDMDHENMFWYRQDPGLGLRLIYFSYDVKMKEKGDIPEGYSVSREKKERFSLILESASTNQTSMYLCASSLMGSKDIQYFGAGTRLSVL.

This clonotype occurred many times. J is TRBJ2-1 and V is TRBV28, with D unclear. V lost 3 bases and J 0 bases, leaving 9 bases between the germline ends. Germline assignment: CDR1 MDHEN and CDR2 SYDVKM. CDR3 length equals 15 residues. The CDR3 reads CASSLMRSSYNEQFF. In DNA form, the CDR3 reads TGTGCCAGCAGTTTGATGAGGAGCTCCTACAATGAGCAGTTCTTC.

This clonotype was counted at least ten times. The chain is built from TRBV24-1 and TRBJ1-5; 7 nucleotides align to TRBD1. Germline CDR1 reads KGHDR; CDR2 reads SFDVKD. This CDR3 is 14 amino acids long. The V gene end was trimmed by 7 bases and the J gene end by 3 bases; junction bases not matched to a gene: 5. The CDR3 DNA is TGTGCCACCAGCACAGGGGTGGCCAATCAGCCCCAGCATTTT. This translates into CATSTGVANQPQHF.

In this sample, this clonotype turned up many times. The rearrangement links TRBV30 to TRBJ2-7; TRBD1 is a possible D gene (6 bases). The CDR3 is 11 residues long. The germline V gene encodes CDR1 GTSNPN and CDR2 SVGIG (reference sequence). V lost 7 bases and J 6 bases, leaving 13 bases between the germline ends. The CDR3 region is CAYDRTGEQYF. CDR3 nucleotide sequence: TGTGCCTATGACAGGACTGGCGAGCAGTACTTC.

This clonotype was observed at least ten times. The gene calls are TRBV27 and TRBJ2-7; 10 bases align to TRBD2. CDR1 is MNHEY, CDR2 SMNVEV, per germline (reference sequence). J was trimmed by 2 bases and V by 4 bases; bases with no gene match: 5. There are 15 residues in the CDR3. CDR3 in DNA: TGTGCCAGCAGTTCGTTAGCGGGAGGACCCTACGAGCAGTACTTC. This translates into CASSSLAGGPYEQYF.